Listed here is a single T cell receptor beta chain. Its antigen is unidentified. From CD4+ cells came CD45RA+ naive and CD45RA-negative memory subsets. The data originate from a study of shared clonotypes between healthy human individuals. Study summary: Per donor, CD8 memory used one plate, CD8 naive used two, CD4 memory used three and CD4 naive used three.

Profiled with immunoSEQ multiplex PCR; TCRdb holds only in-frame clones, not every one. Of about 2.3 million clones detected, 85% to 95% appear once; the ten largest clones hold 0.35% to 0.45%. The study's findings and limits: Rarefaction exposed incomplete sorted-subset sequencing despite large depth.

CDR3 length equals 13 residues. Germline V gene data show CDR1 as SGHNT and CDR2 as YYREEE (reference sequence). Trimming removed 0 bases at V and 5 bases at J, with 8 bases between. The TCR originated in a man between 18 and 35 years old in good health. Some clones in this sample may be carry-over from other donors' samples. The chain uses TRBV5-4 and TRBJ1-1; no firm D call. The sequencing sample was made of naive CD4+ T cells from PBMCs. The sample's subset: CD45RA+ positively selected. CDR3 amino acids: CASSLVRATEAFF. The DNA of the CDR3 is TGTGCCAGCAGCTTGGTACGGGCAACTGAAGCTTTCTTT.